Below are 28 T cell receptor beta chains sequenced from a single sample in a study of STAT3 mutations in large granular lymphocyte leukemia. Study conclusions and caveats: Every T-cell large granular lymphocyte leukemia patient had at least one immunodominant TCR beta clonotype.

The protocol was immunoSEQ multiplex PCR, while the TCRdb copy is restricted to in-frame clones and leaves out a portion. The sample has approximately 13,000 clones, around 90% seen once. These TCRs' antigens remain unknown. Material for sequencing was peripheral blood mononuclear cells. The receptors were sampled from a man aged 35 to 55 with T-cell large granular lymphocyte leukemia. Some clones in this sample may be carry-over from other donors' samples.

The chain uses TRBV13 and TRBJ1-2; unclear D gene. Trimming pared 5 bases from V and 0 bases from J, leaving 13 bases between. CDR1 PRHDT and CDR2 FYEKMQ come from the germline V gene (reference sequence). CDR3 length: 15 residues. The CDR3, as DNA: TGTGCCAGCAGCAGAGGGAGGCCCCCTAACTATGGCTACACCTTC. Translated: CASSRGRPPNYGYTF.

The chain is built from TRBV7-9 and TRBJ1-2; TRBD1 might be the D (5 bases). With 5 bases removed from V and 4 bases from J, the gap between germline ends came to 23 bases. Germline values: CDR1 SEHNR, CDR2 FQNEAQ (reference sequence). The length of the CDR3 is 17 residues. CDR3 nucleotide sequence: TGTGCCAGCAGCGAAGCGTTGGCAGGGATCCTAGGCTATGGCTACACCTTC. Its protein is CASSEALAGILGYGYTF.

This chain joins TRBV5-1 and TRBJ1-1; possible D gene TRBD1, 5 bases. Trimming stripped 1 base from V and 5 bases from J, with 21 bases between. The CDR3 has 17 residues. Germline values: CDR1 SGHRS, CDR2 YFSETQ. DNA for the CDR3: TGCGCCAGCAGCTTGAATCTTTTAGCCTCAGGGAAAACTGAAGCTTTCTTT. This sequence encodes CASSLNLLASGKTEAFF.

The rearrangement uses TRBV18 and TRBJ1-3; 9 positions agree with TRBD1. J lost 1 base, V lost 1 base, and 8 bases had no gene match. This CDR3 contains 18 residues. The germline V gene has CDR1 KGHSH and CDR2 LQKENI. CDR3 nucleotide sequence: TGTGCCAGCTCACCACGGGCCCCGGGACAGGGTTCTGGAAACACCATATATTTT. It translates to CASSPRAPGQGSGNTIYF.

The chain links TRBV5-1 to TRBJ2-1; no definite D call. CDR3 length: 15 residues. Trimming pared 0 bases from V and 4 bases from J, leaving 11 bases between. Germline V gene sequence: CDR1 SGHRS, CDR2 YFSETQ. CDR3 protein: CASSLAGQAYNEQFF. In DNA form, the CDR3 reads TGCGCCAGCAGCTTGGCCGGGCAGGCATACAATGAGCAGTTCTTC.

CDR3 in amino acids: CASSEGGASTDTQYF. The CDR3 nucleotides are TGTGCCAGCAGTGAAGGAGGTGCATCCACAGATACGCAGTATTTT. The rearrangement links TRBV2 to TRBJ2-3; D ambiguous. Germline assignment: CDR1 SNHLY and CDR2 FYNNEI. Trimming pared 1 base from V and 2 bases from J, leaving 10 bases between. The CDR3 is 15 amino acids.

V gene TRBV5-1 combines with J gene TRBJ1-1, with a tentative D call TRBD1 (5 bases). The CDR3 loop spans 14 amino acids. Trimming took off 5 bases at V and 5 bases at J, with 16 bases between the two ends. Germline V gives CDR1 SGHRS, CDR2 YFSETQ. The CDR3 nucleotides are TGCGCCAGCAGTTACCTGGGGGATGGGACTGAAGCTTTCTTT. It translates to CASSYLGDGTEAFF. Complete variable domain (other parts from reference TRBV5-1 and TRBJ1-1): KAGVTQTPRYLIKTRGQQVTLSCSPISGHRSVSWYQQTPGQGLQFLFEYFSETQRNKGNFPGRFSGRQFSNSRSEMNVSTLELGDSALYLCASSYLGDGTEAFFGQGTRLTVV.

This chain links TRBV7-9 with TRBJ1-2; D remains ambiguous. The V gene lost 3 bases and the J gene lost 6 bases, with 11 bases spanning the gap. The germline V gene has CDR1 SEHNR and CDR2 FQNEAQ (reference sequence). The CDR3 runs to 13 residues. CDR3 bases: TGTGCCAGCAGCTTGGTCCCTCGGGATGGCTACACCTTC. Translating gives CASSLVPRDGYTF.

The V gene is TRBV28, the J gene TRBJ1-6; D is possibly TRBD1 (5 bases). Between the trimmed V and J ends, which lost 7 bases and 0 bases, there was a span of 7 bases. Looked up from germline, CDR1 is MDHEN and CDR2 is SYDVKM. The CDR3 covers 14 residues. This CDR3 is CASTDSSYNSPLHF. DNA of the CDR3: TGTGCCAGCACCGACAGCTCCTATAATTCACCCCTCCACTTT. Variable domain in full (rest from reference TRBV28 and TRBJ1-6): DVKVTQSSRYLVKRTGEKVFLECVQDMDHENMFWYRQDPGLGLRLIYFSYDVKMKEKGDIPEGYSVSREKKERFSLILESASTNQTSMYLCASTDSSYNSPLHFGNGTRLTVT.

The sample holds one count of this clone. The V gene is TRBV10-3, the J gene TRBJ2-2; 9 bases line up with TRBD2. CDR3 length equals 15 residues. With 3 bases clipped from V and 6 bases from J, the junction kept 5 bases outside the gene matches. In germline, CDR1 is ENHRY, CDR2 SYGVKD. CDR3 residues: CAISDSAGGAGELFF. CDR3 nucleotides: TGTGCCATCAGTGATTCCGCGGGGGGGGCCGGGGAGCTGTTTTTT.

The chain links TRBV5-1 to TRBJ1-1; unclear D gene. The V and J ends lost 0 bases and 2 bases respectively, with 8 bases between them. Per the germline V gene, CDR1 is SGHRS and CDR2 is YFSETQ. The CDR3 length is 14 residues. As DNA, the CDR3 is TGCGCCAGCAGCTTGGTGACGGGTAACACTGAAGCTTTCTTT. This gives the protein CASSLVTGNTEAFF.

The chain joins TRBV5-1 to TRBJ2-7, with D possibly being TRBD1 (5 bases). The CDR3 runs 14 residues. Germline V gene lookup returns CDR1 SGHRS and CDR2 YFSETQ. Trimming cost V 0 bases and J 3 bases, with 10 bases left between them. CDR3 residues: CASSLEGNYYEQYF. In DNA, the CDR3 is TGCGCCAGCAGCTTGGAGGGGAACTACTACGAGCAGTACTTC.

The chain carries TRBV6-5 and TRBJ2-6; D might be TRBD2 (5 bases). Germline lookup yields CDR1 MNHEY and CDR2 SVGAGI. V gave up 6 bases and J gave up 5 bases, with 8 bases separating them. The CDR3 is 13 amino acids. This CDR3 is CASSPGRANVLTF. The CDR3 DNA reads as TGTGCCAGCAGCCCGGGGAGGGCCAACGTCCTGACTTTC.

The chain combines TRBV5-1 with TRBJ2-7; the match to TRBD1 covers 9 bases. V dropped 0 bases and J dropped 5; count of bases not matched to a gene: 6. The CDR3 has 15 residues. CDR1 is SGHRS and CDR2 is YFSETQ in the germline V gene. As DNA, the CDR3 is TGCGCCAGCAGCTTGGATGGGACAGGGCTGGACGAGCAGTACTTC. This sequence encodes CASSLDGTGLDEQYF.

The chain has TRBV10-3 and TRBJ2-7, with TRBD2 as a possible D gene (6 bases). Deletions cut 3 bases from V and 2 bases from J, with 8 bases between. CDR1 ENHRY and CDR2 SYGVKD come from the germline V gene. The CDR3 is 13 residues long. The CDR3 loop reads CAISDGGPYEQYF. The DNA of the CDR3 is TGTGCCATCAGTGATGGAGGGCCCTACGAGCAGTACTTC.

The chain has TRBV20-1 and TRBJ1-2; D gene ambiguous. The V and J ends lost 2 bases and 6 bases respectively, with 7 bases between them. The germline V gene has CDR1 DFQATT and CDR2 SNEGSKA (reference sequence). The CDR3 loop spans 11 amino acids. CDR3 region: CSARPPNGYTF. The CDR3, as DNA: TGCAGTGCTAGACCCCCCAATGGCTACACCTTC.

This clone was seen a single time. The rearrangement uses TRBV5-4 and TRBJ1-6; no definite D call. The V end lost 4 bases, the J end lost 0 bases, and 8 bases lay between the germline ends. The CDR3 contains 15 residues. The germline V gene encodes CDR1 SGHNT and CDR2 YYREEE (reference sequence). The CDR3 nucleotides are TGTGCCAGCAGCCCTCATAGCTCCTATAATTCACCCCTCCACTTT. As protein: CASSPHSSYNSPLHF. Full variable domain (missing parts from reference TRBV5-4 and TRBJ1-6): ETGVTQSPTHLIKTRGQQVTLRCSSQSGHNTVSWYQQALGQGPQFIFQYYREEENGRGNFPPRFSGLQFPNYSSELNVNALELDDSALYLCASSPHSSYNSPLHFGNGTRLTVT.

The V call is TRBV7-9, the J call TRBJ2-5; D perhaps matches TRBD2 (6 bases). The germline V gene encodes CDR1 SEHNR and CDR2 FQNEAQ (reference sequence). The V gene lost 0 bases and the J gene lost 5 bases, with 13 bases spanning the gap. The CDR3 is made up of 15 amino acids. The CDR3 nucleotides are TGTGCCAGCAGCTTAGCGCCGGGGGACGGGGAGACCCAGTACTTC. It is translated as CASSLAPGDGETQYF.

This chain joins TRBV5-6 and TRBJ1-2, with a weak D call TRBD1 (5 bases). Germline-derived CDR1 and CDR2 are SGHDT and YYEEEE. CDR3 size: 14 residues. V was clipped by 2 bases and J by 2 bases, with 10 bases between them. As DNA, the CDR3 is TGTGCCAGCAGCTTAGTTCAGGGAAACTATGGCTACACCTTC. Translating gives CASSLVQGNYGYTF.

V gene TRBV5-1 combines with J gene TRBJ2-7; TRBD2 might be the D (6 bases). The length of the CDR3 is 16 residues. Trimming pared 3 bases from V and 2 bases from J, leaving 18 bases between. Germline loops: CDR1 SGHRS, CDR2 YFSETQ. CDR3 in DNA: TGCGCCAGCAGCTACCCCAGGGAAACGGGAGCCTACGAGCAGTACTTC. It specifies CASSYPRETGAYEQYF.

The chain couples TRBV6-1 to TRBJ2-2; maybe TRBD1 (5 bases). Trimming cost V 1 base and J 2 bases, with 8 bases left between them. CDR1 is MNHNS, CDR2 SASEGT, per germline. There are 15 residues in the CDR3. CDR3 DNA sequence: TGTGCCAGCAGTGAAGTACAGGTCAACACCGGGGAGCTGTTTTTT. It specifies CASSEVQVNTGELFF.

The V and J genes are TRBV27 and TRBJ1-1; no firm D call. CDR1 MNHEY and CDR2 SMNVEV come from the germline V gene (reference sequence). The CDR3 totals 14 residues. With 1 base removed from V and 1 base from J, the gap between germline ends came to 7 bases. This CDR3 reads CASSLFGRNTEAFF. Here the CDR3 DNA reads TGTGCCAGCAGTTTATTTGGACGGAACACTGAAGCTTTCTTT.

By share of the sample, this clone is large. The genes are TRBV28 and TRBJ1-6; a possible D gene is TRBD1 (5 bases). Between the trimmed V and J ends, which lost 6 bases and 8 bases, there was a span of 17 bases. In germline, CDR1 is MDHEN, CDR2 SYDVKM. The CDR3 totals 15 residues. This CDR3 is CASRAEGGGYSPLHF. The CDR3 DNA reads as TGTGCCAGCAGAGCCGAAGGCGGGGGTTATTCACCCCTCCACTTT.

CDR3 amino acids: CASHGGQGFYNSPLHF. The CDR3 DNA follows: TGTGCCAGCCACGGCGGGCAGGGGTTTTATAATTCACCCCTCCACTTT. This rearrangement joins TRBV18 to TRBJ1-6; D is possibly TRBD1 (6 bases). This CDR3 is 16 amino acids long. Looked up from germline, CDR1 is KGHSH and CDR2 is LQKENI. V lost 8 bases, J lost 4 bases, and 18 bases lay in between.

This chain connects TRBV5-5 to TRBJ1-1; D not resolved. The germline V and J ends were trimmed by 3 bases and 2 bases, with 5 bases remaining between them. CDR3 length: 12 amino acids. CDR1 is SGHKS, CDR2 YYEKEE, per germline (reference sequence). The chain's CDR3 is CASSSFNTEAFF. The CDR3 bases are TGTGCCAGCAGCTCCTTCAACACTGAAGCTTTCTTT.

The rearrangement uses TRBV9 and TRBJ1-2; TRBD1 aligns across 7 bases. The CDR3 contains 14 residues. Trimming removed 3 bases from V and 4 bases from J; junction bases left unmatched: 6. Germline V lookup: CDR1 SGDLS, CDR2 YYNGEE. This CDR3 is CASSGRQGAYGYTF. As DNA, the CDR3 is TGTGCCAGCAGCGGACGACAGGGAGCCTATGGCTACACCTTC. Supplemented by reference TRBV9 and TRBJ1-2, the full variable domain reads DSGVTQTPKHLITATGQRVTLRCSPRSGDLSVYWYQQSLDQGLQFLIQYYNGEERAKGNILERFSAQQFPDLHSELNLSSLELGDSALYFCASSGRQGAYGYTFGSGTRLTVV.

This rearrangement joins TRBV7-2 to TRBJ1-4; no reliable D call. Germline V gene data show CDR1 as SGHTA and CDR2 as FQGNSA. This CDR3 has 13 amino acids. V lost 5 bases and J 4 bases, leaving 8 bases between the germline ends. As DNA, the CDR3 is TGTGCCAGCAGCCCGGCCCTTAATGAAAAACTGTTTTTT. Amino acids: CASSPALNEKLFF.

V gene TRBV18 combines with J gene TRBJ2-2; 9 bases map to TRBD1. The V and J ends lost 8 bases and 5 bases, in that order; junction bases with no gene match: 6. Germline V gene lookup returns CDR1 KGHSH and CDR2 LQKENI. This CDR3 has 14 residues. The CDR3 sequence: CASDGTGRTGELFF. The CDR3 nucleotides read TGTGCCAGCGACGGGACAGGGAGAACCGGGGAGCTGTTTTTT.